These T cell receptor beta chains were read from a single sample in a study of shared clonotypes between healthy human individuals. The repertoire was sequenced with immunoSEQ multiplex PCR; TCRdb's copy has only in-frame clones and lacks some. Among about 610,000 clones, roughly 96% were seen once, and the ten largest hold roughly 0.1%. Sequencing was performed on naive CD8+ T cells sorted from blood. The receptors were gathered from a woman aged 30 to 39 in good health. CDR3s include the opening cysteine and the closing phenylalanine or tryptophan. Each record gives: V gene, J gene, clone size, CDR3 length, D gene, CDR3 DNA, CDR3 protein. A D gene is named only where the DNA matches it firmly. Clone sizes are given selectively: once, few, many, or a class where the clone is expanded.

V: TRBV30
J: TRBJ2-3
size: NA
length: 15
D: TRBD2
DNA: TGTGCCTGGAGCTATCTAGCGGGAGATGGAGATACGCAGTATTTT
CDR3: CAWSYLAGDGDTQYF

V: TRBV2
J: TRBJ2-7
size: NA
length: 12
D: NA
DNA: TGTGCCAGCAAGTTGACTCCCTACGAGCAGTACTTC
CDR3: CASKLTPYEQYF

V: TRBV4-1
J: TRBJ2-1
size: NA
length: 13
D: NA
DNA: TGCGCCAGCAGCCAAGATTGGTACAATGAGCAGTTCTTC
CDR3: CASSQDWYNEQFF

V: TRBV7-9
J: TRBJ2-3
size: NA
length: 15
D: TRBD1
DNA: TGTGCCAGCAGTTTAGGTGGTACAGGGGTGGTCACGCAGTATTTT
CDR3: CASSLGGTGVVTQYF

V: TRBV27
J: TRBJ2-7
size: NA
length: 14
D: NA
DNA: TGTGCCAGCAGTCTTGGGACGCGAGCCTACGAGCAGTACTTC
CDR3: CASSLGTRAYEQYF

V: TRBV5-6
J: TRBJ1-1
size: NA
length: 16
D: NA
DNA: TGTGCCAGCAGCTTGGCGGCATTAGGGTTGGGCCTAGGGGCTTTCTTT
CDR3: CASSLAALGLGLGAFF

V: TRBV7-8
J: TRBJ1-5
size: NA
length: 17
D: TRBD1
DNA: TGTGCCAGCAGCCCGCCCCAGACAGGGTATAGCAATCAGCCCCAGCATTTT
CDR3: CASSPPQTGYSNQPQHF

V: TRBV4-1
J: TRBJ1-5
size: NA
length: 16
D: NA
DNA: TGCGCCAGCAGCCAAGAGAGGTCCAGGGCAGGTCAGCCCCAGCATTTT
CDR3: CASSQERSRAGQPQHF

V: TRBV4-1
J: TRBJ1-4
size: NA
length: 19
D: NA
DNA: TGCGCCAGCAGCCAAGAAGTTTGGCCGGGGGGGGCAACTAATGAAAAACTGTTTTTT
CDR3: CASSQEVWPGGATNEKLFF

V: TRBV27
J: TRBJ1-1
size: NA
length: 13
D: NA
DNA: TGTGCCAGCAGAGGACGGATGAACACTGAAGCTTTCTTT
CDR3: CASRGRMNTEAFF

V: TRBV29-1
J: TRBJ1-1
size: NA
length: 14
D: TRBD1
DNA: TGCAGCGTTGATTGGGGACAGGGCAACACTGAAGCTTTCTTT
CDR3: CSVDWGQGNTEAFF

V: TRBV29-1
J: TRBJ2-5
size: NA
length: 14
D: TRBD2
DNA: TGCAGCGCTCTGACTAGCGGGAGAGAAGAGACCCAGTACTTC
CDR3: CSALTSGREETQYF

V: TRBV14
J: TRBJ2-1
size: NA
length: 16
D: TRBD2
DNA: TGTGCCAGCAGCCTCCAAACTAGCGGACCTGGGGGTGAGCAGTTCTTC
CDR3: CASSLQTSGPGGEQFF

V: TRBV27
J: TRBJ2-7
size: NA
length: 16
D: TRBD2
DNA: TGTGCCAGCAGTTTACTACTAGCGGGAGGGCCCTACGAGCAGTACTTC
CDR3: CASSLLLAGGPYEQYF

V: TRBV5-8
J: TRBJ2-1
size: NA
length: 13
D: NA
DNA: TGTGCCAGCAGCTTTCAACAGGGTGGCGAGCAGTTCTTC
CDR3: CASSFQQGGEQFF

V: TRBV5-6
J: TRBJ2-5
size: NA
length: 15
D: NA
DNA: TGTGCCAGCAGCGTGGCCGGGGGGCGCCCGGAGACCCAGTACTTC
CDR3: CASSVAGGRPETQYF

V: TRBV28
J: TRBJ2-4
size: NA
length: 17
D: NA
DNA: TGTGCCAGCAGCCTTACCTCCATAAAATTAGCCAAAAACATTCAGTACTTC
CDR3: CASSLTSIKLAKNIQYF

V: TRBV9
J: TRBJ2-1
size: NA
length: 15
D: NA
DNA: TGTGCCAGCAGCGTAGGCGGGGATTCCTACAATGAGCAGTTCTTC
CDR3: CASSVGGDSYNEQFF

V: TRBV28
J: TRBJ1-5
size: NA
length: 20
D: TRBD1
DNA: TGTGCCAGCAGTGCGAGAACCGGGACAGGGGTTTTGTCGGGCAATCAGCCCCAGCATTTT
CDR3: CASSARTGTGVLSGNQPQHF

V: TRBV27
J: TRBJ2-5
size: NA
length: 14
D: NA
DNA: TGTGCCAGCAGTCCGACGGACAGCCAAGAGACCCAGTACTTC
CDR3: CASSPTDSQETQYF

V: TRBV7-6
J: TRBJ2-1
size: NA
length: 14
D: TRBD1
DNA: TGTGCCAGCAGCTTACCCACAGGGGTGGGCGAGCAGTTCTTC
CDR3: CASSLPTGVGEQFF

V: TRBV28
J: TRBJ2-1
size: NA
length: 14
D: TRBD2
DNA: TGTGCCAGCAGTTTTGGGGGAGGGCCTGATGAGCAGTTCTTC
CDR3: CASSFGGGPDEQFF

V: TRBV27
J: TRBJ2-3
size: NA
length: 15
D: TRBD2
DNA: TGTGCCAGCAGTTTGACTAGCGGAGGCACAGATACGCAGTATTTT
CDR3: CASSLTSGGTDTQYF

V: TRBV15
J: TRBJ2-7
size: NA
length: 13
D: TRBD1
DNA: TGTGCCACCAGCAGTCAGGGGGCTTACGAGCAGTACTTC
CDR3: CATSSQGAYEQYF

V: TRBV30
J: TRBJ2-2
size: NA
length: 13
D: NA
DNA: TGTGCCTGGAGTGTCGACAGTACCGGGGAGCTGTTTTTT
CDR3: CAWSVDSTGELFF

V: TRBV13
J: TRBJ1-1
size: NA
length: 15
D: TRBD1
DNA: TGTGCCAGCAGCGCCGGGACAGGGGGCAACACTGAAGCTTTCTTT
CDR3: CASSAGTGGNTEAFF

V: TRBV6-1
J: TRBJ1-1
size: NA
length: 14
D: NA
DNA: TGTGCCAGCAGTGAAAGAGGGTTGAACACTGAAGCTTTCTTT
CDR3: CASSERGLNTEAFF

V: TRBV27
J: TRBJ1-2
size: NA
length: 15
D: NA
DNA: TGTGCCAGCAGTTCTTTAGGGACATTTAACTATGGCTACACCTTC
CDR3: CASSSLGTFNYGYTF

V: TRBV19
J: TRBJ2-5
size: NA
length: 13
D: NA
DNA: TGTGCCAGTAGTATCCCCTTCTCTCGGACCCAGTACTTC
CDR3: CASSIPFSRTQYF

V: TRBV30
J: TRBJ2-7
size: NA
length: 15
D: TRBD2
DNA: TGTGCCTGGTCCTCGGGACTAGCGGGAGCCTACGAGCAGTACTTC
CDR3: CAWSSGLAGAYEQYF

V: TRBV2
J: TRBJ1-1
size: NA
length: 12
D: NA
DNA: TGTGCCAGCAAGTACGAGAACACTGAAGCTTTCTTT
CDR3: CASKYENTEAFF

V: TRBV7-3
J: TRBJ2-1
size: once
length: 13
D: NA
DNA: TGTGCCAGCAGCTTCGGGCTTCACAATGAGCAGTTCTTC
CDR3: CASSFGLHNEQFF

V: TRBV5-8
J: TRBJ2-1
size: NA
length: 15
D: NA
DNA: TGTGCCAGCAGCTTGTTGGGGGGCTCCTACAATGAGCAGTTCTTC
CDR3: CASSLLGGSYNEQFF

V: TRBV4-1
J: TRBJ1-1
size: NA
length: 14
D: NA
DNA: TGCGCCAGCAGTGGGTGGCAGGGAGCATCTGAAGCTTTCTTT
CDR3: CASSGWQGASEAFF

V: TRBV11-2
J: TRBJ2-7
size: NA
length: 12
D: NA
DNA: TGTGCCAGCAGCTTAGGCCAGGACGAGCAGTACTTC
CDR3: CASSLGQDEQYF

V: TRBV6-1
J: TRBJ2-7
size: NA
length: 15
D: NA
DNA: TGTGCCAGCAGTGAATGGGAAGGGCCGCGCTACGAGCAGTATTTC
CDR3: CASSEWEGPRYEQYF

V: TRBV9
J: TRBJ2-2
size: NA
length: 16
D: TRBD2
DNA: TGTGCCAGCAGCGAGGGAGGCGGGGGTCACACCGGGGAGCTGTTTTTT
CDR3: CASSEGGGGHTGELFF

V: TRBV5-6
J: TRBJ2-7
size: once
length: 14
D: NA
DNA: TGTGCCAGCAGCCCCATCCGGGATTCCTACGAGCAGTACTTC
CDR3: CASSPIRDSYEQYF

V: TRBV5-6
J: TRBJ1-1
size: NA
length: 15
D: NA
DNA: TGTGCCAGCAGCTTTGGTGTAGTAAGTCCCCCTGAAGCTTTCTTT
CDR3: CASSFGVVSPPEAFF

V: TRBV27
J: TRBJ1-5
size: NA
length: 13
D: NA
DNA: TGTGCCAGCAGTTGGGGGGCGGATCAGCCCCAGCATTTT
CDR3: CASSWGADQPQHF

V: TRBV27
J: TRBJ2-7
size: NA
length: 14
D: NA
DNA: TGTGCCAGCAGTTTTACTGGGTCGCTCTACGAGCAGTACTTC
CDR3: CASSFTGSLYEQYF

V: TRBV7-2
J: TRBJ2-2
size: NA
length: 18
D: TRBD2
DNA: TGTGCCAGCAGCCCGAGGATAGCGGGACCTACGAACACCGGGGAGCTGTTTTTT
CDR3: CASSPRIAGPTNTGELFF

V: TRBV10-3
J: TRBJ2-1
size: NA
length: 15
D: NA
DNA: TGTGCCATCAGGCCCACGGCATCCCGGGATAGGGAGCAGTTCTTC
CDR3: CAIRPTASRDREQFF

V: TRBV11-3
J: TRBJ2-7
size: NA
length: 14
D: TRBD1
DNA: TGTGCCAGCAGCTTTGGGACAGGCTTCTACGAGCAGTACTTC
CDR3: CASSFGTGFYEQYF

V: TRBV4-1
J: TRBJ2-3
size: NA
length: 12
D: NA
DNA: TGCGCCAGCAGCCAAGTCCCCCATACGCAGTATTTT
CDR3: CASSQVPHTQYF

V: TRBV11-2
J: TRBJ2-7
size: NA
length: 12
D: NA
DNA: TGTGCCAGCAGCACGAGCGCCTACGAGCAGTACTTC
CDR3: CASSTSAYEQYF

V: TRBV29-1
J: TRBJ1-4
size: NA
length: 14
D: NA
DNA: TGCAGCGTTGAAGATCAAGGGGACAATGAAAAACTGTTTTTT
CDR3: CSVEDQGDNEKLFF

V: TRBV27
J: TRBJ1-2
size: NA
length: 13
D: NA
DNA: TGTGCCAGCAGCCCCGCCGGGGGCGGTGGCTACACCTTC
CDR3: CASSPAGGGGYTF

V: TRBV28
J: TRBJ2-2
size: NA
length: 14
D: NA
DNA: TGTGCCAGCAGTTTCTATAACTCTGCCGGGGAGCTGTTTTTT
CDR3: CASSFYNSAGELFF

V: TRBV28
J: TRBJ2-5
size: NA
length: 15
D: TRBD2
DNA: TGTGCCAGCAGTTATGGACTAGCGGGAGGAGAGACCCAGTACTTC
CDR3: CASSYGLAGGETQYF